A single TCR beta chain is shown here with its context. TCRdb recomputed calls from the RT-PCR reads with MiXCR, one row per CDR3 protein. Counted here are 550,000 to 750,000 distinct CDR3 sequences, more than 13% occurring once; the ten biggest clones make up roughly 3.9%. Unmatched junction bases numbered 6, after V lost 8 bases and J lost 6 bases. Germline V gene lookup returns CDR1 ENHRY and CDR2 SYGVKD. The CDR3 covers 14 residues. The receptor comes from a female donor in good health, serving as a healthy control. The chain combines TRBV10-3 with TRBJ2-2; 10 bases are a match to TRBD2. Sequencing used memory CD4+ T cells from blood. In DNA, the CDR3 is TGTGCCATCGCCGGGACTAGCGTTCCCGGGGAGCTGTTTTTT. This sequence encodes CAIAGTSVPGELFF.